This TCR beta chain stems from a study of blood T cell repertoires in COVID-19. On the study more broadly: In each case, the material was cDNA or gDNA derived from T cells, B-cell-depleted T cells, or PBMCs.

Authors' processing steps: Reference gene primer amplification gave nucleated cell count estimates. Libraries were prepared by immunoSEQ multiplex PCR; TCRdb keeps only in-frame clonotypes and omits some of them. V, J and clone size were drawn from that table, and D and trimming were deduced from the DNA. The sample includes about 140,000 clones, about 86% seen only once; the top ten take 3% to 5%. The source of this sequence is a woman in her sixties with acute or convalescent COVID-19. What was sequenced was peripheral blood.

CDR3 in amino acids: CASRDPGGGRNTEAFF. In DNA form, the CDR3 reads TGTGCCAGCAGGGACCCAGGGGGTGGAAGGAACACTGAAGCTTTCTTT. The rearrangement joins TRBV2 to TRBJ1-1, with 7 bases matching TRBD1. The V segment lost 6 bases and the J segment 1 base; nucleotides outside the gene matches: 11. Germline-derived CDR1 and CDR2 are SNHLY and FYNNEI. CDR3 length: 16 amino acids.